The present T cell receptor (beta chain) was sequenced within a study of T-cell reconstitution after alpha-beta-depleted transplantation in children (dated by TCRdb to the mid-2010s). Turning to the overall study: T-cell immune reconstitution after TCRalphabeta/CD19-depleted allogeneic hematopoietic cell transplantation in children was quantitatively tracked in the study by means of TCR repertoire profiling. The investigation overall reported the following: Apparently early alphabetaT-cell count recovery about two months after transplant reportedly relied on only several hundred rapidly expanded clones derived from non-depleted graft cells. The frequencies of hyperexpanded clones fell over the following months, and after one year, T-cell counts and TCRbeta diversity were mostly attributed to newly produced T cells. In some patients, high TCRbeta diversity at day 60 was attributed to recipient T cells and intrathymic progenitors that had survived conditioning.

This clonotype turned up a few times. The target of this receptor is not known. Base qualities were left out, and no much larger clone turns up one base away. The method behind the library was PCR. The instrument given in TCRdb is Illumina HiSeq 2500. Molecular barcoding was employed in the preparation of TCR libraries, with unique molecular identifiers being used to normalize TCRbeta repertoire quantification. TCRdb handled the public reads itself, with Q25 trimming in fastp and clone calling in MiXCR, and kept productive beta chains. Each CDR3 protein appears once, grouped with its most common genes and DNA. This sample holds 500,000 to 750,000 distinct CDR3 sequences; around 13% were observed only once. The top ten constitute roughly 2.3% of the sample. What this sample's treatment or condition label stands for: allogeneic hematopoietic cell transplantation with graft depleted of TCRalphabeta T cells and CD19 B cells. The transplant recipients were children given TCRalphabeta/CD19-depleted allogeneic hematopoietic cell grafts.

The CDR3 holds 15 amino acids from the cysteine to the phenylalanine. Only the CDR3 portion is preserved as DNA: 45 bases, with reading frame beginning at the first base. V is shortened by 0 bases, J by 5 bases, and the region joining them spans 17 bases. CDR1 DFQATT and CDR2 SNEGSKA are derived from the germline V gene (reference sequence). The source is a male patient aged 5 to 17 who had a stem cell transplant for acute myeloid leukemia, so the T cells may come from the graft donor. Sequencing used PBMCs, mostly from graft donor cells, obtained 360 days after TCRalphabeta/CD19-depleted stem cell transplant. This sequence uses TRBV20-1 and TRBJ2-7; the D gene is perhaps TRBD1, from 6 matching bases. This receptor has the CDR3 CSARDLFNRDHEQYF. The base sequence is TGCAGTGCTAGAGATCTCTTTAACAGGGACCACGAGCAGTACTTC.